One and the same sample provided the 14 T cell receptor beta chains below, sequenced in a study of T cell responses to AZD1222 COVID-19 vaccine. The protocol was immunoSEQ multiplex PCR, while the TCRdb copy is restricted to in-frame clones and leaves out a portion. Of 150,000 or so clones in the sample, more than 75% were seen once. This material consisted of peripheral blood, taken on day 0 of AZD1222 vaccination. The receptor set was obtained from an adult in good health.

The chain joins TRBV5-1 to TRBJ2-5; 11 bases agree with TRBD1. Germline CDR1 is SGHRS and CDR2 is YFSETQ. The J segment lost 0 bases and the V segment lost 4 bases, leaving 5 bases of the junction unmatched. The CDR3 contains 16 residues. As DNA, the CDR3 is TGCGCCAGCAGCATCGGGACAGGGGGGAACCAAGAGACCCAGTACTTC. Its protein is CASSIGTGGNQETQYF.

The chain carries TRBV4-3 and TRBJ2-7; perhaps TRBD2 as D (6 bases). The germline CDR1 and CDR2 sequences are LGHNA and YSLEER. The length of the CDR3 is 14 residues. Trimming shortened V by 1 base and J by 4 bases, and 11 bases separated the two germline ends. CDR3 in amino acids: CASSQGEGRYEQYF. CDR3 nucleotides: TGCGCCAGCAGCCAAGGCGAAGGGAGGTACGAGCAGTACTTC.

This clone appeared once. The V and J genes are TRBV28 and TRBJ1-2; possibly TRBD1 for D (5 bases). In germline, CDR1 is MDHEN, CDR2 SYDVKM. Between the trimmed V and J ends, which lost 2 bases and 8 bases, there was a span of 9 bases. This CDR3 spans 12 amino acids. CDR3 sequence (DNA): TGTGCCAGCAGTTTACGGCGGGGGGGCTACACCTTC. As protein: CASSLRRGGYTF.

V and J are TRBV28 and TRBJ2-7; no clear D. V was cut by 4 bases and J by 2 bases, with 21 bases left in between. This CDR3 has 17 residues. Germline CDR1 is MDHEN and CDR2 is SYDVKM. In nucleotides, the CDR3 is TGTGCCAGCAGTTCTCCCCTCAGCTCCTACAAAACCTACGAGCAGTACTTC. It encodes CASSSPLSSYKTYEQYF.

This clone was observed once. The rearrangement uses TRBV9 and TRBJ2-7; no clear D. Germline CDR1 and CDR2: SGDLS and YYNGEE. Trimming left V 5 bases short and J 6 bases short, with 12 bases between. The CDR3 spans 12 residues. The CDR3 sequence: CASSAVGGEQYF. The CDR3 nucleotides read TGTGCCAGCAGTGCCGTGGGTGGCGAGCAGTACTTC.

The V call is TRBV7-2, the J call TRBJ1-5; D gene uncertain. V was pared by 0 bases and J by 4 bases, with 7 bases between. The CDR3 covers 14 residues. Looked up from germline, CDR1 is SGHTA and CDR2 is FQGNSA. Here the CDR3 DNA reads TGTGCCAGCAGCTTAGCGGCTTATAATCAGCCCCAGCATTTT. This gives the protein CASSLAAYNQPQHF.

V usage is TRBV7-2 and J usage is TRBJ2-4, with 8 bases lining up with TRBD2. V shed 1 base, J shed 8 bases, and the junction held 10 bases outside the gene matches. The CDR3 extends over 16 amino acids. Germline V lookup: CDR1 SGHTA, CDR2 FQGNSA. The CDR3 sequence: CASSLGVSGAPYIQYF. CDR3 DNA sequence: TGTGCCAGCAGCTTAGGAGTTAGCGGGGCCCCTTACATTCAGTACTTC.

V gene TRBV12-3 or TRBV12-4 combines with J gene TRBJ1-5; D is perhaps TRBD1 (5 bases). The CDR3 extends over 13 amino acids. The ends were cut back, 5 bases at V and 6 bases at J, with 11 bases in the middle. For the CDR3, the DNA is TGTGCCAGCAGTCGGGAGGGGCTTCAGCCCCAGCATTTT. Translating gives CASSREGLQPQHF.

There are a few counts of this clone. V gene TRBV6-4 combines with J gene TRBJ2-3; 14 nucleotides line up with TRBD2. The CDR3 consists of 15 residues. The V gene end was trimmed by 4 bases and the J gene end by 4 bases; junction bases not matched to a gene: 1. Germline CDR1 reads MRHNA; CDR2 reads SNTAGT. The CDR3 DNA reads as TGTGCCAGCAGTGCGACTAGCGGGGGGGCAGATACGCAGTATTTT. It encodes CASSATSGGADTQYF.

The rearrangement joins TRBV15 to TRBJ1-1, with 8 positions matching TRBD1. The ends lost 4 bases at V and 8 bases at J; junction bases unmatched: 6. CDR3 length: 13 amino acids. Germline V gene lookup returns CDR1 LNHNV and CDR2 YYDKDF (reference sequence). The CDR3 sequence is CATSISGDREAFF. CDR3 DNA: TGTGCCACCAGCATATCCGGGGACAGGGAAGCTTTCTTT.

The V and J genes are TRBV9 and TRBJ1-2; TRBD1 is a possible D gene (5 bases). V gave up 0 bases and J gave up 5 bases, with 11 bases separating them. Looked up from germline, CDR1 is SGDLS and CDR2 is YYNGEE. The CDR3 has 14 residues. This CDR3 reads CASSVAAQGYGYTF. The CDR3 DNA reads as TGTGCCAGCAGCGTAGCCGCGCAGGGTTATGGCTACACCTTC.

Notes on this clone: In the same sample, other DNA sequences code for this CDR3. The V and J genes are TRBV28 and TRBJ1-5; TRBD1 matches at 9 bases. The CDR3 loop spans 15 amino acids. The junction had 3 bases not matched to a gene; V was cut back by 5 bases and J by 1 base. In germline, CDR1 is MDHEN, CDR2 SYDVKM. The DNA of the CDR3 is TGTGCCAGCAGTCCGACAGGGGGAAGCAATCAGCCCCAGCATTTT. The encoded protein is CASSPTGGSNQPQHF.

The V gene is TRBV5-1, the J gene TRBJ2-5; unclear D gene. The V gene's germline CDR1 is SGHRS and CDR2 YFSETQ. This CDR3 region has 14 residues. Trimming left V 0 bases short and J 1 base short, with 7 bases between. The CDR3 DNA follows: TGCGCCAGCAGCTTGGGTCACTTCCAAGAGACCCAGTACTTC. It is translated as CASSLGHFQETQYF.

The chain has TRBV28 and TRBJ1-4; a possible D gene is TRBD1 (5 bases). The germline V gene encodes CDR1 MDHEN and CDR2 SYDVKM. The CDR3 has 17 amino acids. Trimming removed 4 bases from V and 5 bases from J, with 20 bases in between. The CDR3 region has the DNA TGTGCCAGCAGTTCCATCTACTCCGGGACGGAGAATGAAAAACTGTTTTTT. It encodes CASSSIYSGTENEKLFF.